The entry below describes one TCR beta chain. Its antigen is undetermined. The data originate from a study of radiation and T cells in renal cell carcinoma. Study-wide findings and caveats: From baseline, blood top tumor clonotypes peaked at 2 weeks post-radiation.

Time point given: blood 4 weeks post-SBRT, at nephrectomy. Treatment specified: 15 Gy SBRT to primary tumor, nephrectomy 4 weeks later. After SBRT, blood was collected at 2 and 4 weeks, plus baseline. This table comes from immunoSEQ multiplex PCR, and its TCRdb copy is limited to in-frame clones, with some not included. The table records under 100,000 clones, around 85% of them present only once. The CDR3 loop spans 14 amino acids. With 4 bases removed from V and 3 bases from J, the gap between germline ends came to 12 bases. Germline CDR1 SGHRS, CDR2 YFSETQ. This material consisted of blood, taken from a patient whose treatment included radiotherapy and nephrectomy. The sequence was collected from a man between 50 and 59 years old with renal cell carcinoma. The chain employs TRBV5-1 and TRBJ2-3; maybe TRBD2 (5 bases). The CDR3 here is CASSQPSGTDTQYF. The CDR3 coding sequence is TGCGCCAGCAGCCAGCCCAGCGGAACAGATACGCAGTATTTT.